The clone carrying this TCR beta chain turned up a few times. The record originates from a study of cytomegalovirus exposure and HLA in healthy donors. Primers: 60 Vbeta forward and 13 Jbeta reverse. Using immunoSEQ multiplex PCR, the repertoire was profiled, and TCRdb retains in-frame clones only, with some absent. The top ten clones hold under 3.5% of a sample with 100,000 to 150,000 clones, around three quarters of them seen once. V lost 0 bases and J lost 5, with 11 bases in between. This CDR3 spans 14 amino acids. Looked up from germline, CDR1 is SGDLS and CDR2 is YYNGEE. The chain carries TRBV9 and TRBJ1-2; possibly TRBD1 for D (6 bases). The receptor comes from a male donor in good health and CMV-seronegative. Sequencing input: PBMCs. The CDR3 bases are TGTGCCAGCAGCGTAGAACAGGGCCTTTATGGCTACACCTTC. Protein: CASSVEQGLYGYTF.